This T cell receptor (beta chain) was identified during a study of human T cells and chemical hapten exposure (dated by TCRdb to the early 2020s). In terms of the full investigation: For sensitization, 2% DPC in acetone was applied to a 2 cm by 2 cm area of upper inner arm skin. Most of the patients in the cohort were female, and the cohort covered alopecia areata with under or over 50% scalp involvement, alopecia totalis and alopecia universalis. Libraries were pooled for sequencing, and variation in per-sample TCR yields was attributed mainly to small differences in library volumes within the pool. Peripheral blood TCR repertoire changes were tracked in vivo in alopecia patients during primary and secondary sensitization to the hapten diphenylcyclopropenone (DPC). Patch tests used Finn chambers with 0.01% DPC on the upper back, scored after 6 days by International Contact Dermatitis Research Group standards. Blood samples were taken from patients before sensitization (week 0) and then at 2, 6 and about 24 weeks after DPC sensitization. Blood for TCR sequencing was provided by twenty-nine alopecia patients at one to four time points (pre-sensitization, 2, 6 and 24 weeks). Throughout the approximately 25-week study period, patients were also given weekly therapeutic DPC doses on the scalp. Summary of the overall study and its limitations: Patch test score was positively correlated with the number of PT1 expanded TCRs, with significance at thresholds 8, 16 and 32 but not at 4. DPC sensitization did not change how many TCRs were above 1 in 1000 frequency, and no evidence was found of alterations in global repertoire structure. Alopecia, a presumed autoimmune disease, was present in all patients, so the immune response of the patients might differ from that of healthy individuals. Expanded TCRs formed significantly more large CDR3 similarity clusters than pre-sensitization or healthy control sets, consistent with antigen-driven responses. Repeated subsampling changed both the strength of the expansion versus patch-test correlation and the threshold at which the correlation became significant.

This clonotype was counted at least ten times. Its antigen is unknown. Within one base of it there is no much larger clone, and no base qualities were kept. To prepare the library, RACE was applied. The instrument given in TCRdb is NextSeq 500. During library preparation, unique molecular identifiers were attached to individual cDNA molecules so that TCRs could be counted quantitatively and reproducibly. From each blood RNA sample, both TCR alpha and TCR beta chains were sequenced. As for how the authors treated the data: The median number of TCRs per sample was roughly 94,000, ranging from roughly 23,224 to 690,600. The Decombinator software suite was used to annotate V, J and CDR3 in the TCR reads. Every sample was subsampled to the same number of TCRs (28,000) for the PS versus PT1 abundance plots. TCRs were defined as expanded if absent before sensitization and observed at least eight times at the 2-week time point. TCRdb reprocessing: public reads trimmed at Q25 with fastp, clones called with MiXCR, in-frame beta chains kept. Records with the same CDR3 protein are collapsed into one entry carrying the most frequent genes and DNA. The V and J calls, along with clone size, are taken from TCRdb and not from the paper's own processing. The sample table records tens of thousands of distinct CDR3 sequences; around 7% of these occur just once. In total, the top ten clones hold roughly 1.7% of the sample.

CDR1 SGHRS and CDR2 YFSETQ are derived from the germline V gene. The CDR3 numbers 15 residues from cysteine through phenylalanine. The only DNA kept is the CDR3, 45 bases in frame from the first base. Trimming takes 2 bases off V and 7 bases off J; junction bases not matched to a gene: 8. What the time point label conveys for this sample: pre-sensitization, week 0. Per the publication, the treatment or condition label means: therapeutic diphenylcyclopropenone sensitization with weekly scalp DPC. Blood at each patch-test visit was drawn before the patch test was applied. Eligible patients were aged 18 to 70, diagnosed with alopecia, deemed suitable for DPC therapy, and excluded if pregnant. Total RNA was isolated from unfractionated whole blood collected in Tempus Blood RNA tubes.

The sequence links TRBV5-1 to TRBJ1-4; the junction holds 7 bases that match TRBD1. Sequenced material: whole blood, taken in connection with sensitization to the hapten diphenylcyclopropenone (DPC). The source is a woman aged 25 to 39 with alopecia areata. Some clones in this sample may be carry-over from other donors' samples. CDR3 sequence: CASSLGGANGEKLFF. The nucleotides are TGCGCCAGCAGCTTAGGGGGCGCGAATGGTGAAAAACTGTTTTTT.